The rows below give T cell receptor beta chains drawn from one sample of a study of identical twins. TCRdb called the 5' RACE reads again in MiXCR, with one record for every CDR3 protein. Of some 460,000 distinct CDR3 sequences listed, 13% to 15% are singletons. This sample also belongs to another study, concerning yellow fever vaccine responses in identical twins.

Sequencing input: CD4+ T cells sorted from blood. All receptors come from a woman between 18 and 29 years old in good health. CDR3s include the opening cysteine and the closing phenylalanine or tryptophan. Fields, in order: V gene, J gene, clone size, D gene, CDR3 protein, CDR3 DNA. The D gene is left open where the match is weak. The listing skips clone size in some rows; elsewhere it reads once, few, many or a size class.

V: TRBV12-3/TRBV12-4
J: TRBJ2-5
size: .
D: TRBD1
CDR3: CASSLVSGQGGRGTQYF
DNA: TGTGCCAGCAGTTTAGTAAGCGGACAGGGTGGACGGGGGACCCAGTACTTC

V: TRBV5-5
J: TRBJ2-7
size: .
D: TRBD2
CDR3: CASSLNSSGSSYEQYF
DNA: TGTGCCAGCAGCCTGAACTCTAGCGGGAGCTCCTACGAGCAGTACTTC

V: TRBV20-1
J: TRBJ2-7
size: few
D: TRBD2
CDR3: CSARPSGSYEQYF
DNA: TGCAGTGCCCGCCCTAGCGGTTCCTACGAGCAGTACTTC

V: TRBV6-6
J: TRBJ2-7
size: many
D: .
CDR3: CASDRFGNEQYF
DNA: TGTGCCAGCGATCGGTTTGGGAACGAGCAGTACTTC

V: TRBV7-9
J: TRBJ2-3
size: few
D: TRBD2
CDR3: CASSSQRGNTDTQYF
DNA: TGTGCCAGCAGCTCCCAGCGGGGGAACACAGATACGCAGTATTTT

V: TRBV28
J: TRBJ2-2
size: many
D: TRBD2
CDR3: CASRWPSGNTGELFF
DNA: TGTGCCAGCAGATGGCCTAGCGGGAACACCGGGGAGCTGTTTTTT

V: TRBV7-8
J: TRBJ2-7
size: many
D: .
CDR3: CASSFPRTEVSYEQYF
DNA: TGTGCCAGCAGCTTCCCTCGGACGGAAGTCTCCTACGAGCAGTACTTC

V: TRBV12-3/TRBV12-4
J: TRBJ2-1
size: .
D: TRBD2
CDR3: CASSFAGGKGNEQFF
DNA: TGTGCCAGCAGTTTTGCGGGAGGAAAGGGAAATGAGCAGTTCTTC

V: TRBV6-1
J: TRBJ2-1
size: .
D: .
CDR3: CASSDRGNNPEQFF
DNA: TGTGCCAGCAGTGATAGAGGTAACAACCCTGAGCAGTTCTTC

V: TRBV2
J: TRBJ2-5
size: few
D: .
CDR3: CASSEVGVKETQYF
DNA: TGTGCCAGCAGTGAAGTAGGGGTCAAAGAGACCCAGTACTTC

V: TRBV28
J: TRBJ1-3
size: .
D: TRBD1
CDR3: CASRPTGAGNTIYF
DNA: TGTGCCAGCAGACCGACAGGGGCTGGAAACACCATATATTTT

V: TRBV7-8
J: TRBJ2-2
size: .
D: .
CDR3: CASSLWVNTGELFF
DNA: TGTGCCAGCAGCTTGTGGGTGAACACCGGGGAGCTGTTTTTT

V: TRBV11-2
J: TRBJ2-7
size: few
D: TRBD2
CDR3: CASSLGPGNSGRSYEQYF
DNA: TGTGCCAGCAGCTTAGGACCCGGAAATAGCGGGCGGTCCTACGAGCAGTACTTC